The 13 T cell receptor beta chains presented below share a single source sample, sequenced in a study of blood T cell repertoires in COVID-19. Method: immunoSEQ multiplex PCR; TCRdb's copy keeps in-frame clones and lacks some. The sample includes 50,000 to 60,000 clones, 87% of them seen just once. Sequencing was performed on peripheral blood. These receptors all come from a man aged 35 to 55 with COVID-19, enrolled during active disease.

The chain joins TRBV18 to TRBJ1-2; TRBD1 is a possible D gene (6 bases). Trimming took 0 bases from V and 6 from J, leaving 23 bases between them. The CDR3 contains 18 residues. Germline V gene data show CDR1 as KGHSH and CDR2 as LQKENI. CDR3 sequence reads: CASSPPTGSPVRGHGYTF. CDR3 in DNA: TGTGCCAGCTCACCACCGACAGGTTCACCTGTCAGGGGACATGGCTACACCTTC.

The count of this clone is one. The CDR3 is CATSASGKRADTQYF. In DNA form, the CDR3 reads TGTGCCACCAGCGCCAGCGGGAAGAGGGCAGATACGCAGTATTTT. This sequence joins TRBV24-1 and TRBJ2-3; 7 bases map to TRBD2. From germline, CDR1 is KGHDR and CDR2 SFDVKD. The trim removed 7 bases at V and 4 bases at J, leaving 10 bases unmatched. This CDR3 has 15 residues.

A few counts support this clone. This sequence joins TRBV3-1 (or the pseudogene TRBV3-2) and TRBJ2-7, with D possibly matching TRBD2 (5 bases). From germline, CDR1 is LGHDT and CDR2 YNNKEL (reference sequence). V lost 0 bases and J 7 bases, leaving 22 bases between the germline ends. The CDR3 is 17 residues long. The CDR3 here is CASSQDQYSPVPGEQYF. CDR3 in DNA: TGTGCCAGCAGCCAAGATCAATACAGCCCGGTGCCGGGGGAGCAGTACTTC.

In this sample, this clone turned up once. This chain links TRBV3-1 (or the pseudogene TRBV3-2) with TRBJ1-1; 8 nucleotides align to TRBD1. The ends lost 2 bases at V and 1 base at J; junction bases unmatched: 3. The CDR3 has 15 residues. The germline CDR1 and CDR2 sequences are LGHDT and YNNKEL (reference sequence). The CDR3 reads CASSQLQGGNTEAFF. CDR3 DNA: TGTGCCAGCAGCCAATTACAGGGGGGGAACACTGAAGCTTTCTTT.

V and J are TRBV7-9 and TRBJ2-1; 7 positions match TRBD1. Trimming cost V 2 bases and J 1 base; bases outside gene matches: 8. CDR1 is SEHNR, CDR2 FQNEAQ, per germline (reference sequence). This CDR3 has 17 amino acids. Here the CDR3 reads CASSLSEGRGSYNEQFF. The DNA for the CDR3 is TGTGCCAGCAGCTTATCTGAGGGCAGGGGGTCCTACAATGAGCAGTTCTTC. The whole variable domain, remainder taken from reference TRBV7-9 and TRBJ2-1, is DTGVSQNPRHKITKRGQNVTFRCDPISEHNRLYWYRQTLGQGPEFLTYFQNEAQLEKSRLLSDRFSAERPKGSFSTLEIQRTEQGDSAMYLCASSLSEGRGSYNEQFFGPGTRLTVL.

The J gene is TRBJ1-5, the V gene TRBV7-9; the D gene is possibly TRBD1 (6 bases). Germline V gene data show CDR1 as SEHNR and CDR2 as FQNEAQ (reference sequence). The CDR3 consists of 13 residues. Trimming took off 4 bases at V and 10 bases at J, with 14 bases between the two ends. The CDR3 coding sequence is TGTGCCAGCAGCTCAGAAACAGGGTCCCCCCAGCATTTT. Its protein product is CASSSETGSPQHF.

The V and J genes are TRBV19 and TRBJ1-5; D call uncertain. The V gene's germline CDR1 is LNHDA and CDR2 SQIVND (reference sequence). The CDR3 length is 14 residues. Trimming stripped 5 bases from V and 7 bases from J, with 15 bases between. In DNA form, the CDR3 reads TGTGCCAGTAGTCCCCTGGAGGGCCCCCAGCCCCAGCATTTT. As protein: CASSPLEGPQPQHF. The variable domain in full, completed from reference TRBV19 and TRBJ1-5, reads DGGITQSPKYLFRKEGQNVTLSCEQNLNHDAMYWYRQDPGQGLRLIYYSQIVNDFQKGDIAEGYSVSREKKESFPLTVTSAQKNPTAFYLCASSPLEGPQPQHFGDGTRLSIL.

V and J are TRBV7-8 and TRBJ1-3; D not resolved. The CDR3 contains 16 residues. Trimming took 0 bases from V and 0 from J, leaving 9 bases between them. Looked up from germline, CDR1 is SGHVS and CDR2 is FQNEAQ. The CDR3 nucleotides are TGTGCCAGCAGCTTAGCGGGCCTGAGCTCTGGAAACACCATATATTTT. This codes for CASSLAGLSSGNTIYF.

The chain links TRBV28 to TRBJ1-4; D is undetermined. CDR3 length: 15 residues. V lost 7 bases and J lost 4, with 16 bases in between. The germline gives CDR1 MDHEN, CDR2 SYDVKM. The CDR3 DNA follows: TGTGCCAGCACTGAAACGCTGGCAAATAATGAAAAACTGTTTTTT. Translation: CASTETLANNEKLFF.

The CDR3 region has the DNA TGTGCCAGCAGCTTTTTTGGGCCTAGCGGGGGCGATGAGCAGTTCTTC. Its translation: CASSFFGPSGGDEQFF. The chain links TRBV13 to TRBJ2-1, with 10 bases identical to TRBD2. CDR3 length equals 16 residues. Trimming removed 3 bases from V and 8 bases from J; junction bases left unmatched: 10. Germline lookup yields CDR1 PRHDT and CDR2 FYEKMQ (reference sequence).

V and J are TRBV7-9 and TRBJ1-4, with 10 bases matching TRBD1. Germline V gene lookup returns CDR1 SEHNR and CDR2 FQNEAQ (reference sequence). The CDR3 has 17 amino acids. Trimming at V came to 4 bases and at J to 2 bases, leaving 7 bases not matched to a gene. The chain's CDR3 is CASSSSDRGVTNEKLFF. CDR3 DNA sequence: TGTGCCAGCAGCTCCTCGGACAGGGGGGTCACTAATGAAAAACTGTTTTTT.

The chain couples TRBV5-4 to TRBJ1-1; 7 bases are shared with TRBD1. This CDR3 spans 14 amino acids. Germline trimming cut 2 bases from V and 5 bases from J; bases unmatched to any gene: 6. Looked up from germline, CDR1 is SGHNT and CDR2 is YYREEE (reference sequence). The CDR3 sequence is CASSFKARGTEAFF. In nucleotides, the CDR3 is TGTGCCAGCAGCTTTAAGGCCAGGGGGACTGAAGCTTTCTTT.

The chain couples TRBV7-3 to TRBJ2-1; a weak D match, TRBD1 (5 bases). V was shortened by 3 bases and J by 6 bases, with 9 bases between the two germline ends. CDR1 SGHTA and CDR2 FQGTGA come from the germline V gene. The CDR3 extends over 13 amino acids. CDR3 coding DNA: TGTGCCAGCAGCTTTGACAGAGGCAATGAGCAGTTCTTC. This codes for CASSFDRGNEQFF.